The rows below give T cell receptor beta chains drawn from one sample of a study of shared clonotypes between healthy human individuals. This table comes from immunoSEQ multiplex PCR, and its TCRdb copy is limited to in-frame clones, with some not included. This sample has approximately 1,500,000 clones, with about 98% found just once. The sequenced sample was naive CD4+ T cells sorted from blood. The receptors were sampled from a man aged 25 to 40 in good health. Both conserved end residues are part of each CDR3. D genes are given only for firm matches. Rows may omit the clone size; those that give it use once, few, many or a size class.

>-|TRBV30|-|TRBJ1-3
TGTGCCTTTATGGGATTGACTGGAAACACCATATATTTT
CAFMGLTGNTIYF
>TRBD1|TRBV5-4|-|TRBJ2-7
TGTGCCAGCAGCTTGGATCCTGGACAGGCCTCCTACGAGCAGTACTTC
CASSLDPGQASYEQYF
>-|TRBV28|-|TRBJ1-2
TGTGCCAGCAGTTTCCCGACAGGAGTGACCACCTTC
CASSFPTGVTTF
>-|TRBV4-1|once|TRBJ2-5
TGCGCCAGCAGCCTAGTCATATTGGAGACCCAGTACTTC
CASSLVILETQYF
>TRBD1|TRBV18|-|TRBJ1-2
TGTGCCAGCTCTCCTCTGGACAGGGGGTTCTATGGCTACACCTTC
CASSPLDRGFYGYTF
>-|TRBV6-5|-|TRBJ1-5
TGTGCCAGCACCGCTGACCGTTATCAGCCCCAGCATTTT
CASTADRYQPQHF
>-|TRBV18|-|TRBJ1-1
TGTGCCAGCTCCCGAGCAGGGGTGAACACTGAAGCTTTCTTT
CASSRAGVNTEAFF
>-|TRBV28|-|TRBJ2-3
TGTGCCAGCAGAGAGGTAGCAGATACGCAGTATTTT
CASREVADTQYF
>-|TRBV21-1|once|TRBJ2-7
TGTGCCAGCAGCAAAGGGGAGCCTAGATCAGCCTACGAGCAGTACTTC
CASSKGEPRSAYEQYF
>-|TRBV7-6|-|TRBJ1-5
TGTGCCAGCAGCTCCCGCCCAAGGGGGATACCCAATCAGCCCCAGCATTTT
CASSSRPRGIPNQPQHF
>-|TRBV7-9|-|TRBJ1-1
TGTGCCAGCAGCTTGGCAGGGATGGGGAACACTGAAGCTTTCTTT
CASSLAGMGNTEAFF
>TRBD2|TRBV30|-|TRBJ2-1
TGTGCCTGGAGCCGAAGACTAGCGGGAGCTTTGGGCAATGAGCAGTTCTTC
CAWSRRLAGALGNEQFF
>-|TRBV6-1|-|TRBJ1-2
TGTGCCAGCAGTGACTATTCCACCTATGGCTACACCTTC
CASSDYSTYGYTF
>TRBD1|TRBV5-1|few|TRBJ2-7
TGCGCCAGCAGCCCGGGACAGTCCTACGAGCAGTACTTC
CASSPGQSYEQYF
>-|TRBV6-4|-|TRBJ2-1
TGTGCCAGCAGTGACGGTTACAAAACGGAAGGGGAGCAGTTCTTC
CASSDGYKTEGEQFF
>TRBD1|TRBV11-3|-|TRBJ2-1
TGTGCCAGCAGCTTGGCAGGGGGCCTGAATGAGCAGTTCTTC
CASSLAGGLNEQFF
>-|TRBV28|-|TRBJ1-4
TGTGCCAGCAGTTGGACTTCAACTAATGAAAAACTGTTTTTT
CASSWTSTNEKLFF
>-|TRBV7-2|-|TRBJ2-3
TGTGCCTCCAGCAGACAGGTCACAGATACGCAGTATTTT
CASSRQVTDTQYF
>TRBD2|TRBV4-3|once|TRBJ2-2
TGCGCCAGCAGCCTCGACCAACTAGCGGGGACGAACACCGGGGAGCTGTTTTTT
CASSLDQLAGTNTGELFF
>-|TRBV11-2|-|TRBJ1-2
TGTGCCAGCAGCTTAGATCGGATGAGCAGATTAACCGGAGCTAACTATGGCTACACCTTC
CASSLDRMSRLTGANYGYTF
>-|TRBV11-2|-|TRBJ2-7
TGTGCCAGCAGCTTAGCTACCGATTTGACCTACGAGCAGTACTTC
CASSLATDLTYEQYF
>TRBD2|TRBV2|-|TRBJ2-2
TGTGCCAGCAGTGATCGACTAGCGGGAGGGGAGCTGTTTTTT
CASSDRLAGGELFF
>TRBD1|TRBV7-6|-|TRBJ2-3
TGTGCCAGCAGCTTAGGGACAGGGAACACAGATACGCAGTATTTT
CASSLGTGNTDTQYF
>TRBD1|TRBV29-1|once|TRBJ2-7
TGCAGCGTCAAGGACAGGGCCTACGAGCAGTACTTC
CSVKDRAYEQYF
>-|TRBV13|-|TRBJ2-5
TGTGCCAGCAGCTTCGGGGGAATAAAGGAGACCCAGTACTTC
CASSFGGIKETQYF
>TRBD1|TRBV6-6|-|TRBJ1-5
TGTGCCAGCAGGTATAGCGACAGGGACCAGCCCCAGCATTTT
CASRYSDRDQPQHF
>-|TRBV28|-|TRBJ2-1
TGTGCCAGCACCCCAGGTAGAGGGAGGTCTAGCTCCTACAATGAGCAGTTCTTC
CASTPGRGRSSSYNEQFF
>TRBD2|TRBV28|-|TRBJ2-7
TGTGCCAGCAGCCCACCGACTAGCGGGAGTTACGAGCAGTACTTC
CASSPPTSGSYEQYF
>-|TRBV7-9|-|TRBJ2-5
TGTGCCAGCAGCGCCGGTTTGAGCGGAAGAGAGACCCAGTACTTC
CASSAGLSGRETQYF
>TRBD1|TRBV10-3|-|TRBJ2-1
TGTGCCATCAGTTACTTACAGGGGGTTGACTACAATGAGCAGTTCTTC
CAISYLQGVDYNEQFF
>-|TRBV30|-|TRBJ2-2
TGTGCCTGGAGTGTCACAGGACTAACCGGGGAGCTGTTTTTT
CAWSVTGLTGELFF
>-|TRBV11-2|-|TRBJ2-3
TGTGCCAGCAGCCTCCACGGGTTGGGACCTTATACGCAGTATTTT
CASSLHGLGPYTQYF
>TRBD1|TRBV7-8|-|TRBJ2-7
TGTGCCAGCAGCGCGAATCAAGTACAGGGGGCCTACGAGCAGTACTTC
CASSANQVQGAYEQYF
>-|TRBV5-4|-|TRBJ2-7
TGTGCCAGCAGCTTGTCGGGTGGGAAATTCTCCTACGAGCAGTACTTC
CASSLSGGKFSYEQYF
>-|TRBV6-1|-|TRBJ2-5
TGTGCCAGCAGTGGCCGATACCCCTACCGAGGTGTCGGAAAAGAGACCCAGTACTTC
CASSGRYPYRGVGKETQYF
>-|TRBV5-4|few|TRBJ1-2
TGTGCCAGCAGCTTGGACGGGATATTCTACACCTTC
CASSLDGIFYTF
>TRBD1|TRBV7-2|-|TRBJ2-7
TGTGCCAGCAGCCTACAGGGACAGGGGGACGAGCAGTACTTC
CASSLQGQGDEQYF
>TRBD2|TRBV11-2|-|TRBJ2-1
TGTGCCAGCAGCACAATCCCCGGGACTAGCCCCTACAATGAGCAGTTCTTC
CASSTIPGTSPYNEQFF
>TRBD1|TRBV7-6|-|TRBJ2-7
TGTGCCAGCAGCTTAGGAACCGGGACAGGGGACGAGCAGTACTTC
CASSLGTGTGDEQYF
>TRBD1|TRBV4-3|-|TRBJ2-5
TGCGCCAGCAGCCTTTCACAGGGGGCCGGGGAGACCCAGTACTTC
CASSLSQGAGETQYF
>-|TRBV7-9|-|TRBJ1-1
TGTGCCAGCAGCTTAGCCCCCGGCACAATCGCTGAAGCTTTCTTT
CASSLAPGTIAEAFF
>TRBD1|TRBV7-9|-|TRBJ1-5
TGTGCCAGCGGGACAGGGGCTTTTCAGCCCCAGCATTTT
CASGTGAFQPQHF
>TRBD2|TRBV4-1|-|TRBJ2-5
TGCGCCAGCAGCCTGACTAGCGGGAAAGGATGGGAGACCCAGTACTTC
CASSLTSGKGWETQYF
>TRBD2|TRBV15|-|TRBJ2-1
TGTGCCACCGGGGGCGGGAGGCGTTCCTACAATGAGCAGTTCTTC
CATGGGRRSYNEQFF
>-|TRBV23-1|-|TRBJ2-7
TGCGCCAACAAGTCATCTGGTGTCGAGCAGTACTTC
CANKSSGVEQYF
>-|TRBV29-1|-|TRBJ1-1
TGCAGCGTTGTCAGGGGTTCGGTAATTGAAGCTTTCTTT
CSVVRGSVIEAFF
>-|TRBV5-4|-|TRBJ2-3
TGTGCCAGCAGCTCCAGGGAAGATACGCAGTATTTT
CASSSREDTQYF
>-|TRBV7-3|-|TRBJ2-7
TGTGCCAGCAGCCCGAACGGGTACGAGCAGTACTTC
CASSPNGYEQYF
>TRBD2|TRBV30|-|TRBJ2-7
TGTGCCTGGAGCTCCTCTAGCGGGAGTGGGGTCGAGCAGTACTTC
CAWSSSSGSGVEQYF
>-|TRBV2|once|TRBJ2-7
TGTGCCAGCAACCAAGGATTACTAGCTCTCGAGCAGTACTTC
CASNQGLLALEQYF
>-|TRBV12-5|-|TRBJ1-1
TGTGCTAGTGGTTCCGGATCAAACACTGAAGCTTTCTTT
CASGSGSNTEAFF
>-|TRBV19|-|TRBJ1-2
TGTGCCAGTAGAGGACTTGGGGCTAACTATGGCTACACCTTC
CASRGLGANYGYTF
>-|TRBV9|-|TRBJ2-2
TGTGCCAGCGCAGGGTTAAGTGGCACCGGGGAGCTGTTTTTT
CASAGLSGTGELFF
>TRBD1|TRBV20-1|-|TRBJ2-7
TGCAGTGCAAGCAGGGGGCGCGAGCAGTACTTC
CSASRGREQYF
>-|TRBV28|-|TRBJ1-5
TGTGCCAGCAGTCCCTTTAAAGGGGGAGTAGGTCAGCCCCAGCATTTT
CASSPFKGGVGQPQHF